A selection of T cell receptor beta chains follows, all from one sample in a study of CXCR3-negative and CXCR3-positive naive CD8 T cells. TCRdb reworked the 5' RACE reads into one entry per CDR3 protein, no DNA. Found here are 100,000 to 150,000 distinct CDR3 sequences; the top ten clones hold approximately 0.3%. Sequenced material: naive CXCR3- CD8+ T cells from blood. These receptors all come from a human donor in good health. Some clones in this sample may be carry-over from other donors' samples. CDR3s include the opening cysteine and the closing phenylalanine or tryptophan.

v_gene	j_gene	CDR3aa
TRBV20-1	TRBJ2-7	CSASGEGSSYEQYF
TRBV20-1	TRBJ2-5	CSARVRAGMETQYF
TRBV13	TRBJ2-1	CASSLGLGTSEFF
TRBV12-3/TRBV12-4	TRBJ2-5	CASSSPVQGATPQETQYF
TRBV20-1	TRBJ1-1	CSASITENTEAFF
TRBV12-3/TRBV12-4	TRBJ1-1	CATPEGTEAFF
TRBV29-1	TRBJ1-1	CSVDWGGTEAFF
TRBV5-6	TRBJ1-4	CASSLDRVTNEKLFF
TRBV28	TRBJ2-1	CASSGLPGLAGVANEQFF
TRBV25-1	TRBJ1-1	CASSVGDTEAF
TRBV20-1	TRBJ2-7	CSARWGGNYEQYF
TRBV28	TRBJ1-2	CASSTEDHRRDYGYTF
TRBV29-1	TRBJ2-7	CSVAGTGASYEQYF
TRBV9	TRBJ2-3	CASSVVTSTDTQYF
TRBV28	TRBJ2-7	CASSPRYEQYF
TRBV5-1	TRBJ2-5	CASSFLGASGRTQETQYF
TRBV4-1	TRBJ2-1	CASSHTTSGGSYNEQFF
TRBV28	TRBJ2-7	CASTTLTGGHSSYEQYF
TRBV7-2	TRBJ1-6	CASSPQTGGRIGPLHF
TRBV28	TRBJ2-1	CASSFFRVDEQFF
TRBV7-9	TRBJ2-7	CASSAVGSSYEQYF
TRBV29-1	TRBJ1-2	CSVEDNNYGYTF
TRBV7-9	TRBJ2-1	CASSPRLAGGNDEQFF
TRBV19	TRBJ1-5	CASSTRGQGLDQPQHF
TRBV5-1	TRBJ2-7	CASSPQGALEQYF
TRBV7-8	TRBJ2-7	CASSLGGGVGNEQYF
TRBV28	TRBJ1-5	CASSSPFVRRDPHQPQHF
TRBV9	TRBJ1-6	CASSVGGGNSPLHF
TRBV19	TRBJ2-1	CASSIDSGGPNEQFF
TRBV7-9	TRBJ2-7	CASSFGGEYEQYF
TRBV12-3/TRBV12-4	TRBJ2-1	CASSRSPWNEQFF
TRBV7-3	TRBJ1-6	CASSPMTGALNSPLHF
TRBV5-6	TRBJ2-7	CASSHGTGAYEQYF
TRBV10-3	TRBJ2-1	CAISESWTGRYNEQFF
TRBV27	TRBJ2-3	CASSIPTGLATDTQYF
TRBV12-3/TRBV12-4	TRBJ2-2	CASTRSGRVPNTGELFF
TRBV7-9	TRBJ2-5	CASSPALRDRGKETQYF
TRBV7-7	TRBJ2-1	CASSPSRDLTSYNEQFF
TRBV9	TRBJ1-1	CASSVGQQNTEAFF
TRBV6-4	TRBJ2-1	CASSDSMGNEQFF